This TCR beta chain was captured in a study of chemoradiotherapy in HPV16-positive cancers. Study-wide results and limits: Functional assays defining HPV-specific T cells used only a couple of HPV16-positive patients.

This CDR3 is built from 14 residues. The V and J ends lost 5 bases and 6 bases, in that order; junction bases with no gene match: 4. In germline, CDR1 is LNHDA, CDR2 SQIVND (reference sequence). This clone was seen a few times. Its antigen is as yet unknown. This table comes from immunoSEQ multiplex PCR, and its TCRdb copy is limited to in-frame clones, with some not included. The sample lists roughly 8,300 clones; around 81% were seen once. This sample was taken from a patient who underwent chemoradiotherapy. The V gene is TRBV19, the J gene TRBJ2-2; TRBD1 matches 9 bases. This TCR came from a human donor with HPV-associated anogenital cancer. Written as DNA, the CDR3 is TGTGCCAGTAGTGGGGACAGGGTTGCCGGGGAGCTGTTTTTT. This translates into CASSGDRVAGELFF.